A single sample gave rise to the 20 T cell receptor beta chains below, sequenced in a study of tumor-infiltrating lymphocytes in primary liver carcinoma. Unsorted whole blood yielded blood RNA, and germline DNA was extracted as well. Reverse transcription of about 500 ng total RNA with a constant-region primer produced TCR beta cDNA. Slightly modified ARM-PCR, run as three nested multiplex PCR rounds, produced the TCR beta libraries. Use of TRBV1-TRBV30 forward primers with a C-beta reverse primer characterized the first two PCR rounds, which lasted around 11 cycles each. Each CDR3 protein is one row after TCRdb ran MiXCR on the multiplex PCR reads. This sample has under 200,000 distinct CDR3 sequences; less than 70% occur once, and the top ten carry approximately 6.5%. Sequenced: peripheral blood. These receptors all stem from a woman aged 60-75 years with primary liver carcinoma and hepatitis B virus infection.

As for this clonotype: No conserved phenylalanine or tryptophan ends this CDR3, so it is likely a read error. J is TRBJ1-3 and V is TRBV11-2, with D possibly matching TRBD1 (5 bases). CDR1 is SGHAT, CDR2 FQNNGV, per germline. The CDR3 is made up of 18 amino acids. Trimming removed 4 bases from V and 2 bases from J, with 21 bases in between. CDR3 sequence (DNA): TGTGCCAGCAGCTCGCGCCTCCCGACAGATAGCCCTGGAAACACCATATATTAT. Protein sequence: CASSSRLPTDSPGNTIYY.

The V call is TRBV7-9, the J call TRBJ2-3; the D gene is possibly TRBD1 (6 bases). V lost 4 bases to trimming and J lost 2 bases, with 19 bases between them. Germline V lookup: CDR1 SEHNR, CDR2 FQNEAQ (reference sequence). This CDR3 is 17 amino acids long. The CDR3 nucleotides are TGTGCCAGCAGCTGGGGGCCAGCGGTGCTTGCCACAGATACGCAGTATTTT. Amino acid sequence: CASSWGPAVLATDTQYF.

This sequence joins TRBV11-3 and TRBJ2-7; D might be TRBD1 (5 bases). TRBJ2-1 explains the end of the DNA better; the J call may be wrong. The CDR3 is 15 residues long. The germline V gene has CDR1 SGHNT and CDR2 YENEEA. The CDR3 spells CASSLGVGESHEQFF. CDR3 coding DNA: TGTGCCAGCAGCTTAGGTGTAGGGGAATCCCACGAGCAGTTCTTC.

In the case of this clonotype: Sequence at one end of the junction differs from germline and may be a read error. The chain carries TRBV11-2 and TRBJ2-3, with D possibly matching TRBD2 (6 bases). Per germline, CDR1 SGHAT and CDR2 FQNNGV. The CDR3 extends over 14 amino acids. CDR3 loop: CAGSRRLGDGVQLF. Here the CDR3 DNA reads TGTGCCGGCAGCCGGAGACTAGGGGATGGTGTGCAGTTATTT.

Of note for this clonotype: Without the conserved terminal phenylalanine or tryptophan, this CDR3 likely stems from a read error. The V and J genes are TRBV11-3 and TRBJ2-3; D gene ambiguous. The CDR3 runs to 11 residues. Germline V gives CDR1 SGHNT, CDR2 YENEEA. The CDR3 nucleotides read TGTGCCAGCAAATACACAGATACTCAGTATCTT. Translated: CASKYTDTQYL.

Ten or more counts support this clonotype. V is TRBV4-2 and J is TRBJ2-7; 7 positions match TRBD2. Germline CDR1 LGHNA, CDR2 YNFKEQ. This CDR3 has 17 residues. V lost 0 bases to trimming and J lost 1 base; unmatched junction nucleotides: 9. In DNA form, the CDR3 reads TGTGCCAGCAGCCAAGATCAACGCGGGAGTACGTCCTACGAGCAGTACTTC. Translation gives CASSQDQRGSTSYEQYF.

Concerning this clonotype itself: This may be a read error: a much more frequent sequence differs by one nucleotide. The chain combines TRBV6-1 with TRBJ1-2, with TRBD1 identical over 7 bases. CDR1 is MNHNS and CDR2 is SASEGT in the germline V gene. J lost 2 bases, V lost 5 bases, and 11 bases had no gene match. This CDR3 has 16 residues. For the CDR3, the DNA is TGTGCCAGCAGTCACCCAGCGACAGGGATAAACTATGGCTACACCTTC. Translated, it gives CASSHPATGINYGYTF.

Comment on this clonotype: No conserved phenylalanine or tryptophan ends this CDR3, so it is likely a read error. It is unclear where the CDR3 begins or ends on the DNA, so no DNA is shown, and the CDR3 is as TCRdb lists it. V gene TRBV11-2 combines with J gene TRBJ2-1; the D segment call TRBD2 is taken from the table without a DNA check. Looked up from germline, CDR1 is SGHAT and CDR2 is FQNNGV. The CDR3 extends over 16 residues, inclusive of both ends. The CDR3 sequence is CASSSSAGLSYNEQLS.

This clonotype came up a few times. A much larger clone lies one base from this, so it may be a read error. V is TRBV4-2 and J is TRBJ2-3, with TRBD2 matching over 12 bases. Per the germline V gene, CDR1 is LGHNA and CDR2 is YNFKEQ. The CDR3 is 17 amino acids. Trimming removed 4 bases from V and 5 bases from J; junction bases left unmatched: 10. The CDR3 DNA reads TGTGCCAGCAGCCGCGAGGCTAGCGGGAGGGCCCAAGATACGCAGTATTTT. Its protein is CASSREASGRAQDTQYF.

This clonotype was recorded once. A junction boundary mismatches the germline segment, possibly from a read error. The chain combines TRBV6-5 with TRBJ2-1, with unresolved D. The CDR3 spans 13 residues. In germline, CDR1 is MNHEY, CDR2 SVGAGI. For the CDR3, the DNA is TGTGTCAGCAGCCGAAACGGGTACAATGAGCAGTTCTTC. This gives the protein CVSSRNGYNEQFF.

Details on this clonotype: At one boundary the junction diverges from the germline segment, which might be a read error. This chain joins TRBV6-2 or TRBV6-3 and TRBJ2-3; D may be TRBD1 (5 bases). The CDR3 extends over 15 amino acids. The germline V gene encodes CDR1 MNHEY and CDR2 SVGEGT. The CDR3 DNA is TGTGCCAGCAGTTACCCGAGCAGGGCTACAGATACGCAATATTTT. As protein: CASSYPSRATDTQYF.

The chain links TRBV30 to TRBJ2-1; 10 bases map to TRBD2. Trimming took 4 bases from V and 6 from J; bases not matched to a gene: 3. Germline-derived CDR1 and CDR2 are GTSNPN and SVGIG (reference sequence). This CDR3 is 13 amino acids long. CDR3 amino acids: CAWNIAGGNEQFF. The CDR3 region has the DNA TGTGCCTGGAATATAGCGGGAGGCAATGAGCAGTTCTTC.

On this clonotype: The junction does not match germline at one end; this may be a read error. The rearrangement uses TRBV11-2 and TRBJ2-5; 7 bases agree with TRBD2. This CDR3 contains 15 residues. Germline V gives CDR1 SGHAT, CDR2 FQNNGV. CDR3 sequence reads: CANSPRREGGVTQYF. CDR3 sequence (DNA): TGTGCCAACAGCCCCAGGAGGGAGGGTGGGGTGACCCAGTACTTC.

The chain combines TRBV7-9 with TRBJ2-3; 7 bases line up with TRBD1. J gave up 3 bases and V 1 base, and 4 bases lay outside the gene matches. The CDR3 sequence is 15 residues long. Germline V gene lookup returns CDR1 SEHNR and CDR2 FQNEAQ (reference sequence). In DNA, the CDR3 is TGTGCCAGCAGCTTAGTACAGGGGTCTACAGATACGCAGTATTTT. Translated: CASSLVQGSTDTQYF.

Concerning this clonotype itself: One junction end does not reproduce the germline sequence, and a read error may be involved. The J gene is TRBJ2-7, the V gene TRBV12-3 or TRBV12-4, with D perhaps matching TRBD1 or TRBD2 (5 bases each). CDR3 size: 15 residues. CDR3 in amino acids: CTSSFVRDPPYEQYF. CDR3 nucleotides: TGTACCAGCAGTTTTGTGAGGGACCCACCCTACGAGCAGTACTTC.

The chain uses TRBV5-1 and TRBJ2-1; TRBD2 aligns across 7 bases. Germline V gene data show CDR1 as SGHRS and CDR2 as YFSETQ. The CDR3 contains 16 residues. The ends lost 6 bases at V and 9 bases at J; junction bases unmatched: 18. CDR3 region: CASTWVTSRSGGEQFF. The CDR3 DNA reads TGCGCCAGCACCTGGGTGACTAGCAGGAGTGGCGGTGAGCAGTTCTTC.

This clonotype showed up just a few times. A junction end diverges from the germline sequence, so it may reflect a read error. The J gene is TRBJ2-3, the V gene TRBV6-1; 7 nucleotides line up with TRBD1. The CDR3 loop spans 15 amino acids. Germline assignment: CDR1 MNHNS and CDR2 SASEGT. The CDR3 region has the DNA TGTGCCGGCAGTGAACCTGGGACAGCCACAGATACGCAGTATTTT. It translates to CAGSEPGTATDTQYF.

The V and J genes are TRBV20-1 and TRBJ2-7, with 8 bases identical to TRBD1. The length of the CDR3 is 11 residues. The V gene's germline CDR1 is DFQATT and CDR2 SNEGSKA (reference sequence). The CDR3 region is CTTSGGRKQYF. CDR3 DNA sequence: TGCACGACGTCAGGGGGCAGGAAGCAGTACTTC.

Remarks on this clonotype: The junction shows a germline mismatch at one end, possibly a read error. This chain uses TRBV11-2 with TRBJ2-1, with TRBD2 identical over 7 bases. CDR1 and CDR2 (germline): SGHAT, FQNNGV. This CDR3 region has 18 residues. The CDR3 nucleotides are TGTGCCAGTAGCTTAAAGCCTAGCGGATGCAGCTCCTACAATGAGCAGTTCTTC. This codes for CASSLKPSGCSSYNEQFF.

To note about this clonotype: It may be a read error: a sequence one base away is much more abundant. The DNA of the CDR3 is TGTGCCAACAGTTTGGTGGAGGTACAAGAGACCCAGTACTTC. It translates to CANSLVEVQETQYF. The chain couples TRBV28 to TRBJ2-5, with D possibly being TRBD2 (5 bases). CDR1 and CDR2 (germline): MDHEN, SYDVKM. This CDR3 comprises 14 residues. Full variable domain (missing parts from reference TRBV28 and TRBJ2-5): DVKVTQSSRYLVKRTGEKVFLECVQDMDHENMFWYRQDPGLGLRLIYFSYDVKMKEKGDIPEGYSVSREKKERFSLILESASTNQTSMYLCANSLVEVQETQYFGPGTRLLVL.